This is a list of T cell receptor beta chains from one sample in a study of CD8+ T cells in alopecia areata. Data came from immunoSEQ multiplex PCR; TCRdb stores just in-frame clones and leaves some out. The data contain tens of thousands of clones, nearly 55% of them singletons. Source material: CD4+ Tregs sorted from blood. The receptor set was obtained from a human donor with alopecia areata. Both conserved end residues are part of each CDR3. The D gene is left open where the match is weak. Expanded clones get a size class; other rows say once, few or many, or leave the size out.

j_gene | abundance | d_gene | v_gene | CDR3nt | CDR3aa
TRBJ1-2 | few | . | TRBV7-9 | TGTGCCAGCAGCTTAGCGGAGGGAAGGGTGTCTTACTATGGCTACACCTTC | CASSLAEGRVSYYGYTF
TRBJ1-2 | . | TRBD1 | TRBV6-6 | TGTGCCAGCAGTTCCGGACAGGGGACGTCCGGCTACACCTTC | CASSSGQGTSGYTF
TRBJ1-1 | . | . | TRBV5-1 | TGCGCCAGCAGCTTTCAGGAGGTTGCCATGAACACTGAAGCTTTCTTT | CASSFQEVAMNTEAFF
TRBJ2-1 | . | . | TRBV15 | TGTGCCACCAGCAGAGGGCTAGCGCCGCAGTTCTTC | CATSRGLAPQFF
TRBJ2-1 | . | . | TRBV10-3 | TGTGCCATCAGTGAGTTCGCGGGGGCAACCTCAAGCTACTACAATGAGCAGTTCTTC | CAISEFAGATSSYYNEQFF
TRBJ2-7 | . | . | TRBV7-2 | TGTGCCAGCAGCTCCTCCCGGATCACGAGTTCCCACGAGCAGTACTTC | CASSSSRITSSHEQYF
TRBJ2-1 | . | TRBD2 | TRBV29-1 | TGCAGCATCACCGGGACTAGCGGGGGTAACGCCTACAATGAGCAGTTCTTC | CSITGTSGGNAYNEQFF
TRBJ1-5 | . | . | TRBV7-2 | TGTGCCAGCAGCTTAGGAGACGCGGGGTTGCAGCCCCAGCATTTT | CASSLGDAGLQPQHF
TRBJ2-3 | . | TRBD2 | TRBV5-1 | TGCGCCAGCAGCACGGGACTAGCGGGAGGGGATACGCAGTATTTT | CASSTGLAGGDTQYF
TRBJ1-2 | . | . | TRBV11-2 | TGTGCCAGCAGCTTCTCTGGACTACAGGGTCTCGGTGGCTACACCTTC | CASSFSGLQGLGGYTF